This TCR beta chain comes out of a study of blood T cells in healthy people across ages. V was pared by 10 bases and J by 5 bases, with 18 bases between. The CDR3 is 13 amino acids. Germline assignment: CDR1 MNHEY and CDR2 SMNVEV (reference sequence). General study points: Per million T cells, the diversity of TCR beta decreased roughly linearly as age advanced. Donors of long life had a larger count of naive CD4+ cells and greater diversity than aged donors.

This clonotype showed up many times. The antigen is not known. Whenever a sample was processed, at least 6.5 million PBMCs were isolated. A J-beta primer mix and a sample-barcoded 5' primer were used in a second PCR of roughly 7 to 12 cycles. Using its own MiXCR run on the 5' RACE reads, TCRdb lists one record per CDR3 protein. Here the sample spans about 810,000 distinct CDR3 sequences, roughly 34% being singletons. The TCR originated in a man in his late teens or twenties in good health. The specimen was blood. The V and J genes are TRBV27 and TRBJ2-7; no clear D. The CDR3: CATKDVAQDEQYF. DNA for the CDR3: TGTGCCACCAAAGACGTCGCCCAGGACGAGCAGTACTTC.